The rows below give T cell receptor beta chains drawn from one sample of a study of vaccination and CD4 T cells after COVID-19. TCRdb analysed the PCR reads with MiXCR anew, one entry per CDR3 protein. This table holds 15,000 or so distinct CDR3 sequences, about 57% found once. Their recognized antigens are unknown. The sample taken for sequencing was CD4+ T cells from blood, cultured in vitro. The receptors derive from a human donor who had recovered from COVID-19. CDR3s leave out the opening cysteine and the closing phenylalanine or tryptophan. The D gene is left open where the match is weak.

J gene	D gene	V gene	CDR3 protein
TRBJ1-3	-	TRBV30	AWSVGQEGNTIY
TRBJ1-4	-	TRBV28	ASSGQMANEKLF
TRBJ1-5	TRBD1	TRBV6-1	ASSRDSQITNQPQH
TRBJ1-2	-	TRBV2	ASSTGPGGYT
TRBJ2-3	-	TRBV5-4	ASSLGGLISTDTQY
TRBJ2-7	TRBD2	TRBV5-8	ASNPMRRGGAYEQY
TRBJ1-1	TRBD1	TRBV6-1	ASSHVIGQGNTEAF
TRBJ2-1	-	TRBV25-1	ASNQRVDGKYNEQF
TRBJ1-2	TRBD1	TRBV12-5	ASGSTTGKSGYT
TRBJ1-1	-	TRBV20-1	SARDPGPKNTEAF
TRBJ1-6	-	TRBV3-1	ASSQLRLDYNSPLH
TRBJ1-1	TRBD1	TRBV27	AAGTGTVNTEAF
TRBJ2-3	-	TRBV20-1	SAREAVTDTQY
TRBJ1-6	TRBD1	TRBV20-1	SAAPGQLGYFNSPLH
TRBJ2-1	TRBD2	TRBV19	ASRGSGNDYNEQF
TRBJ1-5	-	TRBV20-1	SANSGGWDQPQH
TRBJ2-7	TRBD1	TRBV20-1	SARLSTGEWYEQY
TRBJ2-1	TRBD2	TRBV7-9	ASSFSGTRAYNEQF
TRBJ2-3	-	TRBV19	ASTSWGAPADTQY
TRBJ1-2	-	TRBV5-1	ASSLSGAEYGYT
TRBJ1-6	-	TRBV2	ASMRDGDNSPLH
TRBJ1-2	-	TRBV3-1	ASSQAGGRPPYGYT
TRBJ2-1	-	TRBV27	ASSPLRANEQF
TRBJ1-2	-	TRBV20-1	SARVSGKTHNNYGYT
TRBJ2-7	-	TRBV30	ASKAPFRGEQY